These 16 T cell receptor beta chains were sequenced from one sample in a study of blood T cells in healthy people across ages. Then a second PCR, running roughly 6 to 12 cycles, was carried out with a sample-barcoded 5' primer and a J-beta primer mix. TCRdb reprocessed the 5' RACE reads with MiXCR, giving one entry per CDR3 protein. The sample consists of around 800,000 distinct CDR3 sequences, about 42% of them appearing once. Material: blood. All receptors come from a man in his sixties in good health.

The J gene is TRBJ2-3, the V gene TRBV12-3 or TRBV12-4; D is tentatively TRBD1 or TRBD2 (8 bases each). CDR3 length equals 16 residues. V lost 6 bases, J lost 0 bases, and 16 bases lay in between. DNA for the CDR3: TGTGCCAGCAGGCGGACAGGGACTAGGAGCACAGATACGCAGTATTTT. Amino acid sequence: CASRRTGTRSTDTQYF.

V and J are TRBV6-6 and TRBJ2-1, with D possibly being TRBD1 (5 bases). The end of the DNA is better explained by TRBJ2-7, so the J call may be wrong. Germline CDR1 and CDR2: MNHNY and SVGAGI (reference sequence). The CDR3 sequence is 14 residues long. CDR3 nucleotide sequence: TGTGCCAGCACCATACAGGAGACCCTCTACGAGCAGTACTTC. It translates to CASTIQETLYEQYF.

A word on this clonotype: The junction shows a germline mismatch at one end, possibly a read error. V gene TRBV27 combines with J gene TRBJ2-5, with TRBD2 matching 7 bases. This CDR3 has 16 residues. Germline V CDR1 and CDR2: MNHEY, SMNVEV (reference sequence). CDR3 sequence reads: CANSPKRGISYNEQYF. The CDR3 bases are TGTGCCAACAGTCCCAAGCGGGGTATCTCCTACAATGAGCAGTACTTC.

The sample holds a few counts of this clonotype. The gene calls are TRBV7-2 and TRBJ2-7; a possible D gene is TRBD1 (5 bases). The CDR3 has 16 residues. Trimming took 1 base from V and 3 from J, leaving 16 bases between them. CDR1 is SGHTA, CDR2 FQGNSA, per germline. This CDR3 is CASSLVSPGNFYEQYF. In DNA, the CDR3 is TGTGCCAGCAGCTTAGTCTCGCCAGGGAATTTCTACGAGCAGTACTTC.

The chain links TRBV6-2 or TRBV6-3 to TRBJ2-7; TRBD2 matches 7 bases. V was clipped by 1 base and J by 11 bases; unmatched bases: 14. Per germline, CDR1 MNHEY and CDR2 SVGEGT. The CDR3 has 15 amino acids. DNA for the CDR3: TGTGCCAGCAGTTACTACAGTAGTCTTACGAGCGGGGAGTACTTC. It yields the protein CASSYYSSLTSGEYF.

The rearrangement uses TRBV5-1 and TRBJ2-2, with D possibly TRBD1 on 5 matching bases. This CDR3 contains 15 residues. Germline values: CDR1 SGHRS, CDR2 YFSETQ. Deletions cut 5 bases from V and 2 bases from J, with 13 bases between. Written as DNA, the CDR3 is TGCGCCAGCAGTGGTAACCAGGGTAACACCGGGGAGCTGTTTTTT. This codes for CASSGNQGNTGELFF.

About this clonotype itself: With a much larger clone just one base away, this may be a read error. V gene TRBV29-1 combines with J gene TRBJ2-7; no reliable D call. The CDR3 loop spans 13 amino acids. Trimming shortened V by 7 bases and J by 3 bases, and 16 bases separated the two germline ends. The germline gives CDR1 SQVTM, CDR2 ANQGSEA. The CDR3 coding sequence is TGCAGCGAGGAGATATCTGGGTACTACGAGCAGTACTTC. Translation gives CSEEISGYYEQYF.

The chain carries TRBV2 and TRBJ1-2, with D possibly TRBD1 on 5 matching bases. This CDR3 is 13 amino acids long. The V gene's germline CDR1 is SNHLY and CDR2 FYNNEI. Deletions cut 0 bases from V and 10 bases from J, with 12 bases between. CDR3 sequence reads: CASSEALGQFYTF. For the CDR3, the DNA is TGTGCCAGCAGTGAAGCCTTAGGACAATTCTACACCTTC.

In this sample, this clonotype turned up many times. This rearrangement joins TRBV20-1 to TRBJ2-1; the match to TRBD2 covers 9 bases. The length of the CDR3 is 14 residues. After removal of 1 base from V and 7 bases from J, the junction contained 5 bases not matched to a gene. Germline-derived CDR1 and CDR2 are DFQATT and SNEGSKA (reference sequence). The CDR3 sequence: CSARAGGGGNEQFF. The CDR3, as DNA: TGCAGTGCTAGAGCGGGCGGGGGGGGGAATGAGCAGTTCTTC.

The chain recombines TRBV5-5 with TRBJ2-3; 7 bases line up with TRBD1. J gave up 2 bases and V 0 bases, and 6 bases lay outside the gene matches. Per the germline V gene, CDR1 is SGHKS and CDR2 is YYEKEE (reference sequence). The CDR3 loop spans 16 amino acids. CDR3 bases: TGTGCCAGCAGCTTGGGGGCGACAGGGCCCACAGATACGCAGTATTTT. Translated: CASSLGATGPTDTQYF.

This clonotype was seen only a few times. The chain has TRBV6-6 and TRBJ1-5, with 9 bases that match TRBD1. The CDR3 totals 15 residues. The germline V gene encodes CDR1 MNHNY and CDR2 SVGAGI (reference sequence). Unmatched junction bases numbered 4, after V lost 1 base and J lost 6 bases. CDR3: CASSYLGTGSQPQHF. CDR3 nucleotides: TGTGCCAGCAGTTACTTGGGGACAGGGAGTCAGCCCCAGCATTTT.

The chain uses TRBV11-3 and TRBJ2-3; 7 bases agree with TRBD2. Germline loops: CDR1 SGHNT, CDR2 YENEEA. The trim removed 5 bases at V and 5 bases at J, leaving 7 bases unmatched. This CDR3 is built from 14 residues. The CDR3, as DNA: TGTGCCAGCAGCCTGCGGGGGTCGGGAGATACGCAGTATTTT. This translates into CASSLRGSGDTQYF.

The table lists this clonotype with a few counts. CDR3 bases: TGCGCCAGCAGCCAAGATACGGGGGCGGACACCGGGGAGCTGTTTTTT. It yields the protein CASSQDTGADTGELFF. The rearrangement uses TRBV4-3 and TRBJ2-2; D is tentatively TRBD1 or TRBD2 (6 bases each). Germline V gene data show CDR1 as LGHNA and CDR2 as YSLEER. V lost 0 bases and J 3 bases, leaving 11 bases between the germline ends. This CDR3 has 16 amino acids.

This clonotype was counted only a few times. This rearrangement joins TRBV4-1 to TRBJ2-5; 7 nucleotides agree with TRBD2. There are 17 residues in the CDR3. The V gene's germline CDR1 is MGHRA and CDR2 YSYEKL. Germline trimming cut 0 bases from V and 1 base from J; bases unmatched to any gene: 8. Here the CDR3 DNA reads TGCGCCAGCAGCCAAGATTGGACGGGGGGACCCCAAGAGACCCAGTACTTC. It codes for CASSQDWTGGPQETQYF.

This clonotype was found a few times. The chain carries TRBV12-3 or TRBV12-4 and TRBJ2-7; a possible D gene is TRBD1 (5 bases). This CDR3 spans 15 amino acids. Trimming cost V 5 bases and J 0 bases, with 14 bases left between them. The CDR3 nucleotides are TGTGCCAGCAGTCCCCGACAGTTTCTCTCCTACGAGCAGTACTTC. The encoded protein is CASSPRQFLSYEQYF.

The rearrangement links TRBV24-1 to TRBJ2-1; D perhaps matches TRBD2 (5 bases). V was cut by 9 bases and J by 0 bases, with 11 bases left in between. The CDR3 runs to 14 residues. The germline V gene has CDR1 KGHDR and CDR2 SFDVKD. CDR3 loop: CATGSGSSYNEQFF. CDR3 DNA sequence: TGTGCCACCGGGTCGGGAAGCTCCTACAATGAGCAGTTCTTC.